Listed below are T cell receptor beta chains from one sample, sequenced in a study of OX40 agonist ivuxolimab in advanced cancers. Using immunoSEQ multiplex PCR, the repertoire was profiled, and TCRdb retains in-frame clones only, with some absent. Of roughly 80,000 clones in the sample, over 90% were seen once. This sample comprised CD4+ or CD8+ T cells sorted from blood, obtained in a trial of the OX40 agonist ivuxolimab. The receptors stem from an adult with an advanced solid tumor such as melanoma, head and neck, liver or kidney cancer. Both conserved end residues are part of each CDR3. Fields, in order: V gene, D gene, CDR3 protein. D genes are given only for firm matches.

TRBV19,NA,CASSIAQFNSPLHF
TRBV6-5,NA,CASSYGQQNEKLFF
TRBV6-1,NA,CASRGRGARTEAFF
TRBV6-6,NA,CASSRQGVYQPQHF
TRBV19,NA,CASIPDRLNTGELFF
TRBV30,TRBD2,CAWSGLAGYNEQFF
TRBV4-2,TRBD2,CASSQVPGLANTGELFF
TRBV7-9,NA,CASSLVGRADGYTF
TRBV11-2,TRBD1,CASSLGDRDHEKLFF
TRBV5-1,NA,CASSLEGWDGYEQYF
TRBV28,NA,CASSTRQPTGNTIYF
TRBV25-1,NA,CASSVAGGSSYNEQFF
TRBV12-5,TRBD2,CASGLVDLGLKDIQYF
TRBV9,NA,CASSVGGGTQYF
TRBV14,NA,CASSPGYEQYF
TRBV5-4,NA,CASSFGIEAFF
TRBV7-8,TRBD2,CASSPNGLASYEQYF
TRBV2,NA,CASSFRDYEQYF
TRBV2,NA,CASYGVSYEQYF
TRBV5-1,TRBD1,CASSSGTGAGDEQFF
TRBV6-1,NA,CASSTGVGTEAFF
TRBV2,TRBD2,CASRPLTGLAGSYEQYF
TRBV27,NA,CASSSGRVESGELFF
TRBV7-9,TRBD2,CASSFSGRITGELFF
TRBV7-2,NA,CASTWGLSAYEQYF
TRBV9,NA,CASSPTLVGSGNTIYF
TRBV28,NA,CASTPGEGYGHTF
TRBV5-1,TRBD2,CASSLVHRTSGRNEQYF
TRBV28,NA,CASSLGGSSTDTQYF
TRBV19,TRBD2,CASSPFVAGGYNEQFF
TRBV10-3,NA,CAISGTGTHEKLFF
TRBV2,NA,CASSQETQYF
TRBV11-3,NA,CASSLVLAMNTEAFF
TRBV19,NA,CASSIVGGGDGYTF
TRBV7-2,TRBD1,CASSKGQTYGYTF
TRBV6-5,NA,CASSYSSRGSGNTIYF
TRBV6-1,TRBD2,CASFKRGSSYNEQFF
TRBV11-3,NA,CASSLKGDRYSPLHF
TRBV18,TRBD2,CASSPQGLAGEQYF
TRBV6-1,TRBD1,CASSAMGQGATPLHF
TRBV29-1,NA,CSVGSWDGSTDTQYF
TRBV28,NA,CASSLSGTKDYGYTF
TRBV5-8,TRBD2,CASSRGGQETQYF
TRBV6-6,NA,CASMANSGNTIYF
TRBV5-1,NA,CASSFLVGEETQYF
TRBV29-1,NA,CSVEDRSEQFF
TRBV6-1,NA,CASSEAGRDTQYF
TRBV14,TRBD2,CASSDTGSGRTYNEQFF
TRBV6-1,NA,CASSEAGSGRSPLHF